These 24 T cell receptor beta chains originate from one sample sequenced in a study of technical replicates of blood from a few donors. TCRdb's copy holds only in-frame clones and misses some; the assay was immunoSEQ multiplex PCR. The sample lists approximately 70,000 clones; more than 90% were seen once. The sequenced sample was T cells isolated from PBMCs. These receptors all come from a human donor in good health.

V is TRBV5-6 and J is TRBJ2-7, with D hard to call. CDR1 is SGHDT and CDR2 is YYEEEE in the germline V gene. CDR3 length: 14 amino acids. The ends were cut back, 4 bases at V and 0 bases at J, with 11 bases in the middle. The CDR3: CASSPDRSSYEQYF. The CDR3 coding sequence is TGTGCCAGCAGCCCGGATAGGAGCTCCTACGAGCAGTACTTC.

The CDR3 nucleotides read TGTGCCATCAGTGGGATAGCGGGAACCTCCAATGAGCAGTTCTTC. Amino acids: CAISGIAGTSNEQFF. The chain carries TRBV10-3 and TRBJ2-1; 8 bases map to TRBD2. V shed 4 bases and J 6 bases; nucleotides not matched to a gene: 8. The germline CDR1 and CDR2 sequences are ENHRY and SYGVKD. The CDR3 extends over 15 amino acids.

This chain uses TRBV27 with TRBJ1-2, with D tentatively TRBD1 (6 bases). The CDR3 loop spans 14 amino acids. Per germline, CDR1 MNHEY and CDR2 SMNVEV (reference sequence). V shed 6 bases and J shed 5 bases, with 16 bases lying between them. For the CDR3, the DNA is TGTGCCAGCAGCAGGGGCCCAATAGCTTATGGCTACACCTTC. Encoded protein: CASSRGPIAYGYTF.

On this clone itself: This sample also contains other DNA sequences that code for the same CDR3. This CDR3 reads CASSELDRDDEKLFF. Written as DNA, the CDR3 is TGTGCCAGCAGTGAACTGGACAGGGATGATGAAAAACTGTTTTTT. V gene TRBV25-1 combines with J gene TRBJ1-4; 8 nucleotides match TRBD1. The germline CDR1 and CDR2 sequences are MGHDK and SYGVNS. The J segment lost 6 bases and the V segment lost 2 bases, leaving 5 bases of the junction unmatched. The CDR3 length is 15 residues.

For this clone: Its ends do not fully match the called genes, so a read error is possible. This chain joins TRBV7-7 and TRBJ2-2, with 11 bases lining up with TRBD1. The CDR3 loop spans 14 amino acids. The germline V gene encodes CDR1 SSHAT and CDR2 FNYEAQ (reference sequence). CDR3: CASSLDRGPGELFF. For the CDR3, the DNA is TGTGCTAGCAGCCTGGACAGGGGGCCCGGGGAGCTGTTTTTT.

The rearrangement uses TRBV28 and TRBJ2-1; TRBD1 is a possible D gene (5 bases). Germline V CDR1 and CDR2: MDHEN, SYDVKM. CDR3 length equals 14 residues. Trimming took 10 bases from V and 1 from J, leaving 14 bases between them. The CDR3, as DNA: TGTGCCACCTTAGTAACAGGTTCCTACAATGAGCAGTTCTTC. It yields the protein CATLVTGSYNEQFF.

The gene calls are TRBV9 and TRBJ1-4; D gene unclear. The CDR3 loop spans 16 amino acids. Germline V gene data show CDR1 as SGDLS and CDR2 as YYNGEE. V lost 1 base to trimming and J lost 7 bases, with 17 bases between them. CDR3 nucleotides: TGTGCCAGCAGCGTAACCCGAGCGGGATTAGGTGAAAAACTGTTTTTT. As protein: CASSVTRAGLGEKLFF.

The chain couples TRBV6-1 to TRBJ1-1; D uncertain. The germline V gene encodes CDR1 MNHNS and CDR2 SASEGT. V was clipped by 2 bases and J by 5 bases, with 9 bases between them. The CDR3 contains 13 residues. CDR3 nucleotides: TGTGCCAGCAGTGAACCCGGGAGGACTGAAGCTTTCTTT. Translation gives CASSEPGRTEAFF.

This clone was seen only once. The chain recombines TRBV19 with TRBJ1-4; no definite D call. CDR3 length: 12 amino acids. Germline V lookup: CDR1 LNHDA, CDR2 SQIVND (reference sequence). Trimming shortened V by 1 base and J by 8 bases, and 5 bases separated the two germline ends. The CDR3 DNA reads TGTGCCAGTAGTATAGTACGGGAAAAACTGTTTTTT. It encodes CASSIVREKLFF. Supplemented by reference TRBV19 and TRBJ1-4, the full variable domain reads DGGITQSPKYLFRKEGQNVTLSCEQNLNHDAMYWYRQDPGQGLRLIYYSQIVNDFQKGDIAEGYSVSREKKESFPLTVTSAQKNPTAFYLCASSIVREKLFFGSGTQLSVL.

The chain links TRBV18 to TRBJ2-1; D possibly corresponds to TRBD1 (6 bases). V was cut by 6 bases and J by 8 bases, with 20 bases left in between. CDR1 is KGHSH and CDR2 is LQKENI in the germline V gene. This CDR3 is built from 15 residues. The CDR3 DNA is TGTGCCAGCTCGTTGGGGGCGATCGGTTTCGATGAGCAGTTCTTC. Protein sequence: CASSLGAIGFDEQFF. The complete variable domain, with remaining parts taken from reference TRBV18 and TRBJ2-1, reads NAGVMQNPRHLVRRRGQEARLRCSPMKGHSHVYWYRQLPEEGLKFMVYLQKENIIDESGMPKERFSAEFPKEGPSILRIQQVVRGDSAAYFCASSLGAIGFDEQFFGPGTRLTVL.

The chain combines TRBV7-8 with TRBJ1-5; 7 bases line up with TRBD1. J gave up 7 bases and V 3 bases, and 12 bases lay outside the gene matches. The V gene's germline CDR1 is SGHVS and CDR2 FQNEAQ. CDR3 length: 16 amino acids. The DNA of the CDR3 is TGTGCCAGCAGCTTCTTGTGGGAGGACAGGAACCAGCCCCAGCATTTT. Protein sequence: CASSFLWEDRNQPQHF.

The chain has TRBV12-2 and TRBJ2-2; whether TRBD2, the table's D call, matches the DNA was not checked. TRBV12-2 corresponds to a pseudogene. CDR3 length equals 18 residues. The CDR3 DNA is TGTGCAAGTCGCTTAATACCGCGGCGGGGGTCGAACACCGGGGAGCTGTTTTTT. Encoded protein: CASRLIPRRGSNTGELFF.

The chain joins TRBV7-9 to TRBJ1-1; maybe TRBD1 (5 bases). CDR1 is SEHNR, CDR2 FQNEAQ, per germline (reference sequence). The CDR3 extends over 18 amino acids. Between the trimmed V and J ends, which lost 3 bases and 1 base, there was a span of 21 bases. CDR3 loop: CASSFRAGRNTENTEAFF. As DNA, the CDR3 is TGTGCCAGCAGCTTTAGGGCAGGGCGAAACACCGAGAACACTGAAGCTTTCTTT.

The rearrangement links TRBV7-2 to TRBJ1-4, with D possibly TRBD1 on 5 matching bases. Germline CDR1 reads SGHTA; CDR2 reads FQGNSA. CDR3 length equals 15 residues. Trimming stripped 4 bases from V and 5 bases from J, with 14 bases between. CDR3 nucleotide sequence: TGTGCCAGCAGCTCCACAGGATCATGGAATGAAAAACTGTTTTTT. Residues: CASSSTGSWNEKLFF.

The chain recombines TRBV7-3 with TRBJ2-1, with 9 bases that match TRBD1. CDR1 SGHTA and CDR2 FQGTGA come from the germline V gene. The CDR3 has 14 amino acids. V gave up 6 bases and J gave up 7 bases; unmatched junction bases: 7. The CDR3 sequence: CASSLTGGLNEQFF. In DNA, the CDR3 is TGTGCCAGCAGTTTGACAGGGGGTCTGAATGAGCAGTTCTTC.

The genes are TRBV19 and TRBJ1-1; the match to TRBD1 covers 9 bases. The CDR3 is 11 amino acids. V lost 7 bases, J lost 8 bases, and 2 bases stayed unmatched. The V gene's germline CDR1 is LNHDA and CDR2 SQIVND (reference sequence). The CDR3, as DNA: TGTGCCAGTAAAGGGACAGGGGAAGCTTTCTTT. Amino acids: CASKGTGEAFF.

A few counts support this clone. The chain is built from TRBV5-6 and TRBJ1-1; no firm D call. V was shortened by 4 bases and J by 5 bases, with 9 bases between the two germline ends. CDR3 length equals 12 residues. CDR1 is SGHDT and CDR2 is YYEEEE in the germline V gene. The CDR3 nucleotides are TGTGCCAGCAGCCTAATACAGACTGAAGCTTTCTTT. It specifies CASSLIQTEAFF.

This sequence joins TRBV19 and TRBJ1-4, with 8 bases aligning to TRBD1. The V gene's germline CDR1 is LNHDA and CDR2 SQIVND (reference sequence). Trimming cost V 9 bases and J 5 bases; bases outside gene matches: 8. This CDR3 has 14 residues. CDR3 sequence reads: CASINRDRNEKLFF. The DNA for the CDR3 is TGTGCCAGCATAAATCGGGACAGGAATGAAAAACTGTTTTTT. The complete variable domain, with remaining parts taken from reference TRBV19 and TRBJ1-4, reads DGGITQSPKYLFRKEGQNVTLSCEQNLNHDAMYWYRQDPGQGLRLIYYSQIVNDFQKGDIAEGYSVSREKKESFPLTVTSAQKNPTAFYLCASINRDRNEKLFFGSGTQLSVL.

The CDR3 DNA follows: TGTGCCACCAACGACGGGCAGGGAACTGAAGCTTTCTTT. This sequence encodes CATNDGQGTEAFF. This chain uses TRBV15 with TRBJ1-1, with D tentatively TRBD1 (5 bases). V was trimmed by 7 bases and J by 5 bases, leaving 14 bases between them. The CDR3 has 13 amino acids. Germline CDR1 LNHNV, CDR2 YYDKDF (reference sequence).

The V call is TRBV27, the J call TRBJ2-5, with 12 bases aligning to TRBD2. The germline CDR1 and CDR2 sequences are MNHEY and SMNVEV (reference sequence). The CDR3 covers 15 residues. J lost 5 bases, V lost 2 bases, and 3 bases had no gene match. CDR3 nucleotide sequence: TGTGCCAGCAGTTTACTAGCGGGAGGGGGGGAGACCCAGTACTTC. Its translation is CASSLLAGGGETQYF.

This rearrangement joins TRBV4-1 to TRBJ1-1; weak D call: TRBD1 (5 bases). CDR1 is MGHRA, CDR2 YSYEKL, per germline. The germline V and J ends were trimmed by 1 base and 5 bases, with 11 bases remaining between them. The length of the CDR3 is 14 residues. The CDR3 loop is CASSQGGGWTEAFF. The DNA of the CDR3 is TGCGCCAGCAGCCAAGGGGGGGGGTGGACTGAAGCTTTCTTT.

J is TRBJ2-1 and V is TRBV11-3; TRBD2 is a possible D gene (6 bases). This CDR3 contains 19 residues. V lost 0 bases, J lost 3 bases, and 21 bases lay in between. Per the germline V gene, CDR1 is SGHNT and CDR2 is YENEEA. CDR3 DNA: TGTGCCAGCAGCTTAGATTCCTCGGGGGAGGACGCGGACTACAATGAGCAGTTCTTC. Amino acid sequence: CASSLDSSGEDADYNEQFF.

The count of this clone is one. V and J are TRBV7-3 and TRBJ1-2, with 8 bases fitting TRBD1. This CDR3 comprises 13 residues. Germline V gene sequence: CDR1 SGHTA, CDR2 FQGTGA. With 6 bases clipped from V and 7 bases from J, the junction kept 7 bases outside the gene matches. Here the CDR3 reads CASRPTGDGGYTF. Here the CDR3 DNA reads TGTGCCAGCAGACCGACAGGGGATGGTGGCTACACCTTC.

The rearrangement links TRBV7-2 to TRBJ2-1; D may be TRBD2 (6 bases). Germline V gives CDR1 SGHTA, CDR2 FQGNSA. Trimming removed 1 base from V and 0 bases from J, with 10 bases in between. The CDR3 loop spans 16 amino acids. The CDR3 DNA reads as TGTGCCAGCAGCTTAGAGGGCGGGGTCTCCTACAATGAGCAGTTCTTC. Protein: CASSLEGGVSYNEQFF.